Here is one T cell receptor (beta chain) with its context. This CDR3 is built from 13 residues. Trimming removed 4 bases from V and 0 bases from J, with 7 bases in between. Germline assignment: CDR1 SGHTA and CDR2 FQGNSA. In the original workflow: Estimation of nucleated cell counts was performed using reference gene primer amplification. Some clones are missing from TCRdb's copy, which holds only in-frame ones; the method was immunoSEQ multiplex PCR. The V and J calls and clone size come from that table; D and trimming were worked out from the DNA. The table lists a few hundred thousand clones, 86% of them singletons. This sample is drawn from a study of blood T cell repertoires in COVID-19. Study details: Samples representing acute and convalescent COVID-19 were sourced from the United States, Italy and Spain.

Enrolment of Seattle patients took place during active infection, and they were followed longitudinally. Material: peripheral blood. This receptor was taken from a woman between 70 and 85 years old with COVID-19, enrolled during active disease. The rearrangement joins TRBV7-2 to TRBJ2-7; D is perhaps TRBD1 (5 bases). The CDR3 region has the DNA TGTGCCAGCAGCTCCCAGGGCTCCTACGAGCAGTACTTC. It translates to CASSSQGSYEQYF.